This entry describes one T cell receptor beta chain. The data originate from a study of blood T cell repertoires in COVID-19. Per the original methods: It was from reference gene primer amplification that nucleated cell counts were estimated. The protocol was immunoSEQ multiplex PCR, while the TCRdb copy is restricted to in-frame clones and leaves out a portion. V and J calls and clone size are those listed in that table; D and trimming were worked out from the DNA. The table has 150,000 to 190,000 clones, around 84% seen once; the top ten hold less than 10%. Sequencing was carried out using peripheral blood. The TCR sequence derives from a woman aged 55-70 years with COVID-19, enrolled during active disease.

CDR3 sequence (DNA): TGTGCCAGCAGTGAATTATCGGGAGGTTCCTACAATGAGCAGTTCTTC. Its translation is CASSELSGGSYNEQFF. The chain carries TRBV2 and TRBJ2-1; 7 nucleotides line up with TRBD2. V was pared by 2 bases and J by 1 base, with 5 bases of the junction left unmatched. CDR3 length: 16 amino acids. Germline CDR1 is SNHLY and CDR2 is FYNNEI.